A single sample gave rise to the 3 T cell receptor beta chains below, sequenced in a study of blood T cell repertoires in COVID-19. Repertoires were generated with immunoSEQ multiplex PCR, while TCRdb's copy carries only in-frame clones and drops some. Among approximately 290,000 clones, about 85% were seen once, and the ten largest hold 0.87%. The sequencing sample was made of peripheral blood. All receptors come from a human donor with COVID-19, enrolled during active disease. The donor label of this sample is uncertain.

The V gene is TRBV3-1 (or the pseudogene TRBV3-2), the J gene TRBJ2-2; no firm D call. V was pared by 1 base and J by 8 bases, with 14 bases between. Germline V gives CDR1 LGHDT, CDR2 YNNKEL (reference sequence). The CDR3 runs 15 residues. The CDR3 protein is CASSQVLRLPGELFF. Written as DNA, the CDR3 is TGTGCCAGCAGCCAAGTTCTCCGACTTCCGGGGGAGCTGTTTTTT.

The chain links TRBV28 to TRBJ1-5; tentative D call: TRBD1 (6 bases). V lost 5 bases and J 2 bases, leaving 10 bases between the germline ends. CDR3 length: 14 residues. The germline gives CDR1 MDHEN, CDR2 SYDVKM. The CDR3 region has the DNA TGTGCCAGCAGTAAACGACAGGGCAATCAGCCCCAGCATTTT. This encodes CASSKRQGNQPQHF.

In its sample, this clone was seen once. The chain carries TRBV12-3 or TRBV12-4 and TRBJ1-2, with D perhaps TRBD1 (5 bases). Deletions cut 4 bases from V and 8 bases from J, with 14 bases between. CDR3 length equals 13 residues. The CDR3 nucleotides read TGTGCCAGCAGTTGGGGGAGGGAATCGGGCTACACCTTC. This encodes CASSWGRESGYTF.